Given below is one TCR beta chain in context. Its antigen is unknown. These data belong to a study of OX40 agonist ivuxolimab in advanced cancers. Looking at the study overall: The drug used for patients, ivuxolimab, was an agonistic anti-OX40 (CD134) antibody. Study results and caveats: Both CD4+ and CD8+ T cell populations in blood had undergone clonal expansion by week 6 at 0.1 to 3.0 mg/kg.

Patients with autoimmune history or systemic immunosuppression were excluded. Method: immunoSEQ multiplex PCR; TCRdb's copy keeps in-frame clones and lacks some. The sample consists of 95,000 to 110,000 clones, 91% of them appearing once. This sequence was found in an adult with an advanced solid tumor such as melanoma, head and neck, liver or kidney cancer. The specimen was CD4+ or CD8+ T cells sorted from blood, collected in a trial of the OX40 agonist ivuxolimab.

The CDR3 spells CASRGQGAPYEQYF. DNA of the CDR3: TGTGCCAGTAGGGGACAGGGGGCTCCCTACGAGCAGTACTTC. This chain joins TRBV19 and TRBJ2-7, with 12 bases matching TRBD1. Unmatched junction bases numbered 2, after V lost 6 bases and J lost 2 bases. The germline CDR1 and CDR2 sequences are LNHDA and SQIVND (reference sequence). The CDR3 has 14 amino acids.